This T cell receptor (beta chain) was obtained from a study of identical twins. This clonotype was found many times. The CDR3 loop spans 12 amino acids. Trimming pared 3 bases from V and 6 bases from J, leaving 5 bases between. CDR1 and CDR2 (germline): SNHLY, FYNNEI. Carrying unique molecular identifiers, the cDNA also gained a universal primer site through template switching. TCRdb recomputed calls from the 5' RACE reads with MiXCR, one row per CDR3 protein. This sample has approximately 680,000 distinct CDR3 sequences; under 8.5% occur once, and the top ten carry approximately 1.5%. These records were also assigned to another study, of yellow fever vaccine responses in identical twins.

V usage is TRBV2 and J usage is TRBJ2-2; no clear D. The sequence came from a woman aged 18-29 years in good health. Input material: PBMCs. In DNA form, the CDR3 reads TGTGCCAGCAGTGAGCGTTCCGGGGAGCTGTTTTTT. Translated, it gives CASSERSGELFF.